The 21 T cell receptor beta chains reported below all come from one sample, sequenced in a study of T cell repertoires in aging, cancer and after chemotherapy. TRB rearrangements spanning V, D and J were amplified using mixed TRB-A/B primers. Each CDR3 protein gets one entry after TCRdb re-called the multiplex PCR reads with MiXCR. This table has around 2,500 distinct CDR3 sequences, around 23% appearing once. TCR beta rearrangements were amplified from peripheral blood genomic DNA. Specimen: blood. Source of these receptors: a human donor with a solid tumor.

The chain has TRBV6-2 or TRBV6-3 and TRBJ2-7; tentatively, D is TRBD1 or TRBD2 (5 bases each). The germline V gene encodes CDR1 MNHEY and CDR2 SVGEGT. V was shortened by 6 bases and J by 2 bases, with 17 bases between the two germline ends. The length of the CDR3 is 15 residues. CDR3 sequence: CASRKNTGLTYEQYF. The DNA of the CDR3 is TGTGCCAGCAGGAAAAATACGGGGCTTACCTACGAGCAGTACTTC.

V is TRBV19 and J is TRBJ2-1, with 7 bases lining up with TRBD2. The V and J ends lost 6 bases and 5 bases, in that order; junction bases with no gene match: 16. The CDR3 is made up of 17 amino acids. The germline CDR1 and CDR2 sequences are LNHDA and SQIVND (reference sequence). The CDR3 protein is CASSSGGKGPTDNEQFF. Here the CDR3 DNA reads TGTGCCAGTAGCTCGGGAGGAAAGGGTCCTACGGACAATGAGCAGTTCTTC. The full variable domain, its missing parts supplied by reference TRBV19 and TRBJ2-1, is DGGITQSPKYLFRKEGQNVTLSCEQNLNHDAMYWYRQDPGQGLRLIYYSQIVNDFQKGDIAEGYSVSREKKESFPLTVTSAQKNPTAFYLCASSSGGKGPTDNEQFFGPGTRLTVL.

The chain combines TRBV6-5 with TRBJ1-5; D might be TRBD1 (6 bases). The CDR3 sequence is 15 residues long. Germline V gene lookup returns CDR1 MNHEY and CDR2 SVGAGI. V was trimmed by 8 bases and J by 6 bases, leaving 20 bases between them. The DNA of the CDR3 is TGTGCCAGCTCACCAGAGACAGGTGGTTTTCAGCCCCAGCATTTT. Translated: CASSPETGGFQPQHF.

This clonotype was recorded once. The chain links TRBV2 to TRBJ1-6; weak D call: TRBD1 (6 bases). This CDR3 is built from 16 residues. Trimming removed 0 bases from V and 7 bases from J, with 13 bases in between. Per germline, CDR1 SNHLY and CDR2 FYNNEI. The CDR3 loop is CASSEAQPGANSPLHF. CDR3 DNA: TGTGCCAGCAGTGAAGCGCAACCGGGGGCCAATTCACCCCTCCACTTT.

This clonotype showed up just a few times. The chain has TRBV6-2 or TRBV6-3 and TRBJ1-2; 10 nucleotides match TRBD1. With 6 bases clipped from V and 0 bases from J, the junction kept 4 bases outside the gene matches. In germline, CDR1 is MNHEY, CDR2 SVGEGT. The CDR3 has 15 amino acids. CDR3 in amino acids: CASRTGGEANYGYTF. The DNA of the CDR3 is TGTGCCAGCAGGACAGGGGGCGAAGCTAACTATGGCTACACCTTC.

The rearrangement uses TRBV19 and TRBJ2-5; perhaps TRBD1 as D (6 bases). The V end lost 3 bases, the J end lost 0 bases, and 11 bases lay between the germline ends. The CDR3 loop spans 15 amino acids. In germline, CDR1 is LNHDA, CDR2 SQIVND (reference sequence). The CDR3 protein is CASSMYRAYQETQYF. CDR3 nucleotides: TGTGCCAGTAGTATGTACAGGGCGTACCAAGAGACCCAGTACTTC.

The chain couples TRBV5-5 to TRBJ2-2; D gene uncertain. Germline V CDR1 and CDR2: SGHKS, YYEKEE (reference sequence). V shed 1 base and J shed 5 bases, with 12 bases lying between them. The CDR3 loop spans 15 amino acids. The DNA for the CDR3 is TGTGCCAGCAGCTTGACACTTGCTTTTACCGGGGAGCTGTTTTTT. It specifies CASSLTLAFTGELFF.

This clonotype was counted between two and nine times. This chain joins TRBV5-4 and TRBJ1-1, with 7 bases lining up with TRBD1. The CDR3 has 15 amino acids. V trimming: 3 bases; J trimming: 1 base; junction bases outside the gene matches: 6. Germline V gene lookup returns CDR1 SGHNT and CDR2 YYREEE (reference sequence). CDR3 sequence: CASSSPTGQNTEAFF. The CDR3 bases are TGTGCCAGCAGCTCGCCGACAGGGCAGAACACTGAAGCTTTCTTT.

This clonotype was seen a few times. The V gene is TRBV30, the J gene TRBJ2-5, with 10 bases that match TRBD1. The CDR3 has 14 residues. The V gene end was trimmed by 2 bases and the J gene end by 4 bases; junction bases not matched to a gene: 4. Germline V gene data show CDR1 as GTSNPN and CDR2 as SVGIG (reference sequence). The chain's CDR3 is CAWSTGQGVETQYF. CDR3 DNA sequence: TGTGCCTGGAGTACCGGACAGGGGGTAGAGACCCAGTACTTC.

The chain carries TRBV18 and TRBJ1-3, with a weak D call TRBD1 (5 bases). Trimming cost V 6 bases and J 0 bases, with 15 bases left between them. Germline V CDR1 and CDR2: KGHSH, LQKENI. This CDR3 spans 16 amino acids. The CDR3 sequence: CASSGLTARSGNTIYF. The CDR3 coding sequence is TGTGCCAGCTCGGGGTTGACAGCCCGCTCTGGAAACACCATATATTTT. Drawing the rest from reference TRBV18 and TRBJ1-3, the complete variable domain is NAGVMQNPRHLVRRRGQEARLRCSPMKGHSHVYWYRQLPEEGLKFMVYLQKENIIDESGMPKERFSAEFPKEGPSILRIQQVVRGDSAAYFCASSGLTARSGNTIYFGEGSWLTVV.

V and J are TRBV19 and TRBJ2-3, with TRBD2 matching over 8 bases. This CDR3 is 16 amino acids long. Trimming cost V 4 bases and J 2 bases; bases outside gene matches: 8. Germline V CDR1 and CDR2: LNHDA, SQIVND (reference sequence). The CDR3 DNA follows: TGTGCCAGTAGTACCCATAGCGGGGCTTTCACAGATACGCAGTATTTT. It is translated as CASSTHSGAFTDTQYF.

The gene calls are TRBV27 and TRBJ2-3; 7 positions match TRBD1. Germline CDR1 is MNHEY and CDR2 is SMNVEV (reference sequence). Germline trimming cut 4 bases from V and 2 bases from J; bases unmatched to any gene: 3. This CDR3 spans 14 amino acids. CDR3 nucleotides: TGTGCCAGCAGTTCGGGACAGAACACAGATACGCAGTATTTT. Its protein product is CASSSGQNTDTQYF.

By proportion, this clonotype is large. This sequence joins TRBV29-1 and TRBJ2-7; D is unclear. Germline V gene data show CDR1 as SQVTM and CDR2 as ANQGSEA. CDR3 length: 11 residues. V was shortened by 4 bases and J by 1 base, with 5 bases between the two germline ends. CDR3 in DNA: TGCAGCGTTGGGGTATCCTACGAGCAGTACTTC. It is translated as CSVGVSYEQYF.

This clonotype was counted a few times. The rearrangement uses TRBV2 and TRBJ2-5; no definite D call. The germline gives CDR1 SNHLY, CDR2 FYNNEI. The CDR3 runs 12 residues. V lost 7 bases and J 5 bases, leaving 11 bases between the germline ends. The CDR3 protein is CASTIQGETQYF. The CDR3 region has the DNA TGTGCCAGCACTATACAAGGGGAGACCCAGTACTTC. Together with reference TRBV2 and TRBJ2-5, the CDR3 gives the full variable domain: EPEVTQTPSHQVTQMGQEVILRCVPISNHLYFYWYRQILGQKVEFLVSFYNNEISEKSEIFDDQFSVERPDGSNFTLKIRSTKLEDSAMYFCASTIQGETQYFGPGTRLLVL.

By share, this clonotype counts as medium-sized. V usage is TRBV6-1 and J usage is TRBJ2-7, with TRBD1 identical over 8 bases. CDR3 length: 16 amino acids. V was clipped by 5 bases and J by 3 bases; unmatched bases: 12. CDR1 and CDR2 (germline): MNHNS, SASEGT. CDR3 sequence: CASSYTTGTGFYEQYF. In DNA form, the CDR3 reads TGTGCCAGCAGTTATACTACCGGGACAGGTTTCTACGAGCAGTACTTC.

This clonotype appeared once. The junction departs from the called germline gene at one end, perhaps through a read error. V and J are TRBV4-3 and TRBJ2-1; TRBD2 agrees at 9 bases. The CDR3 covers 15 residues. Germline CDR1 and CDR2: LGHNA and YSLEER. The CDR3 nucleotides are TGTGCCAGCAGCCAAGAGCGGGGGGACTACAATGAGAAGTTCTTC. This translates into CASSQERGDYNEKFF.

In this sample, this clonotype turned up a few times. This rearrangement joins TRBV5-1 to TRBJ1-1; D unclear. Trimming left V 2 bases short and J 1 base short, with 6 bases between. The CDR3 covers 13 residues. Looked up from germline, CDR1 is SGHRS and CDR2 is YFSETQ. The chain's CDR3 is CASSFFGNTEAFF. CDR3 bases: TGCGCCAGCAGCTTCTTCGGGAACACTGAAGCTTTCTTT. The full variable domain, its missing parts supplied by reference TRBV5-1 and TRBJ1-1, is KAGVTQTPRYLIKTRGQQVTLSCSPISGHRSVSWYQQTPGQGLQFLFEYFSETQRNKGNFPGRFSGRQFSNSRSEMNVSTLELGDSALYLCASSFFGNTEAFFGQGTRLTVV.

This clonotype was observed a few times. The chain uses TRBV20-1 and TRBJ1-4, with a weak D call TRBD1 (6 bases). Germline CDR1 reads DFQATT; CDR2 reads SNEGSKA (reference sequence). CDR3 length: 14 amino acids. Trimming stripped 2 bases from V and 4 bases from J, with 11 bases between. In DNA form, the CDR3 reads TGCAGTGCTAGAATGGGGGCGCATAATGAAAAACTGTTTTTT. It specifies CSARMGAHNEKLFF.

This clonotype came up a few times. The chain couples TRBV11-2 to TRBJ2-2, with 11 bases aligning to TRBD2. Germline V gene sequence: CDR1 SGHAT, CDR2 FQNNGV. After removal of 9 bases from V and 2 bases from J, the junction contained 11 bases not matched to a gene. The CDR3 contains 17 residues. The CDR3 loop reads CASRELAGDLNTGELFF. The CDR3 DNA reads TGTGCCAGTCGCGAACTAGCGGGGGACCTCAACACCGGGGAGCTGTTTTTT. The whole variable domain, filled in from reference TRBV11-2 and TRBJ2-2, reads EAGVAQSPRYKIIEKRQSVAFWCNPISGHATLYWYQQILGQGPKLLIQFQNNGVVDDSQLPKDRFSAERLKGVDSTLKIQPAKLEDSAVYLCASRELAGDLNTGELFFGEGSRLTVL.

With respect to this clonotype: It may be a read error: a sequence one base away is much more abundant. The J gene is TRBJ1-1, the V gene TRBV29-1, with D maybe TRBD1 (5 bases). Germline loops: CDR1 SQVTM, CDR2 ANQGSEA. This CDR3 contains 13 residues. Trimming left V 5 bases short and J 5 bases short, with 15 bases between. CDR3 in amino acids: CSVYTGRGTEAFF. CDR3 nucleotides: TGCAGCGTTTACACCGGACGGGGGACTGAAGCTTTCTTT. The full variable domain, with the rest looked up from reference TRBV29-1 and TRBJ1-1, is SAVISQKPSRDICQRGTSLTIQCQVDSQVTMMFWYRQQPGQSLTLIATANQGSEATYESGFVIDKFPISRPNLTFSTLTVSNMSPEDSSIYLCSVYTGRGTEAFFGQGTRLTVV.

This clonotype is large by share. The rearrangement joins TRBV30 to TRBJ2-3; D unresolved. V lost 0 bases to trimming and J lost 5 bases, with 3 bases between them. The length of the CDR3 is 11 residues. Germline V gene data show CDR1 as GTSNPN and CDR2 as SVGIG (reference sequence). The CDR3 reads CAWSVIDTQYF. The CDR3 nucleotides read TGTGCCTGGAGTGTAATAGATACGCAGTATTTT.